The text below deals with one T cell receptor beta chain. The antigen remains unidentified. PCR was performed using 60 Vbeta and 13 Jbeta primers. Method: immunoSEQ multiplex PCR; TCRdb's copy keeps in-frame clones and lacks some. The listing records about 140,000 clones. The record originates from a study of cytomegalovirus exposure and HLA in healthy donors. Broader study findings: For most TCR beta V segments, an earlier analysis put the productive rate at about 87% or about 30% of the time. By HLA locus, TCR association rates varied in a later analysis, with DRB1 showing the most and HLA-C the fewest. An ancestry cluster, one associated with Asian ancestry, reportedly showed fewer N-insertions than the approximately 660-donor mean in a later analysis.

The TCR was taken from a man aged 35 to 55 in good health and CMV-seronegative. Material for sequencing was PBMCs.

CDR3 amino acids: CASSQLGIGQGAEAFF. CDR3 bases: TGCGCCAGCAGCCAATTAGGTATAGGACAGGGGGCTGAAGCTTTCTTT. The chain links TRBV4-1 to TRBJ1-1, with 10 bases lining up with TRBD1. The CDR3 length is 16 residues. In germline, CDR1 is MGHRA, CDR2 YSYEKL. V gave up 2 bases and J gave up 6 bases; unmatched junction bases: 9.